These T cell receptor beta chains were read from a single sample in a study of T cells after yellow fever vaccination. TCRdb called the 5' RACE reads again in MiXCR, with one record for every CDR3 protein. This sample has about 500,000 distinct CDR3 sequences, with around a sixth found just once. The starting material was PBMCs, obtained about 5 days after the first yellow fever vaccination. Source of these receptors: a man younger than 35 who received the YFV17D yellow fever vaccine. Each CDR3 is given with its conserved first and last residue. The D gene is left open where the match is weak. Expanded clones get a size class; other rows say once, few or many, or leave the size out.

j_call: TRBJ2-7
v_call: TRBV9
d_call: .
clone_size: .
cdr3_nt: TGTGCCAGCAGCGTAGGCCAGGGGATGGGCGAGCAGTACTTC
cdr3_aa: CASSVGQGMGEQYF

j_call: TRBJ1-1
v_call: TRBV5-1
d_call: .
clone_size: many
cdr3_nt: TGCGCCAGCAGCTTGGTTCTGGGAGGCATGAACACTGAAGCTTTCTTT
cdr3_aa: CASSLVLGGMNTEAFF

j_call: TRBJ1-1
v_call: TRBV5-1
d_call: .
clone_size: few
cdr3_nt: TGCGCCAGCACGGTTGGGGAAGGGCACAACACTGAAGCTTTCTTT
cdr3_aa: CASTVGEGHNTEAFF

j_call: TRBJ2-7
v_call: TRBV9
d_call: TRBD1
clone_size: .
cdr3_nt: TGTGCCAGCAGCCGGGGACAGGGCACCTACGAGCAGTACTTC
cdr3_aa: CASSRGQGTYEQYF

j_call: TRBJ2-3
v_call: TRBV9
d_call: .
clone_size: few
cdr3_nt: TGTGCCAGCAGCGTAAGGGGGACTCGCACAGATACGCAGTATTTT
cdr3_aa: CASSVRGTRTDTQYF

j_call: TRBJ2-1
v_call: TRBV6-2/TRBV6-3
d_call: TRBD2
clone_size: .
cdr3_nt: TGTGCCAGCAGTTCCGGGACTAGCTTTTACAATGAGCAGTTCTTC
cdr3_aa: CASSSGTSFYNEQFF

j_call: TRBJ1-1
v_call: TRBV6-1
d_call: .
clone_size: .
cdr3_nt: TGTGCCAGCAGCCCCCGCCGGTACACTGAAGCTTTCTTT
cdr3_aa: CASSPRRYTEAFF

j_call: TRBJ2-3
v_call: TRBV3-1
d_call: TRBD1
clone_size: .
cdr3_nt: TGTGCCAGCAGCCAAAATGGGGGACAGGGTGATTTGGCGCAGTATTTT
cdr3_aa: CASSQNGGQGDLAQYF

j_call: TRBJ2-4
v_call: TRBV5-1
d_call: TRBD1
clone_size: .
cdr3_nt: TGCGCCAGCAGCTTGGGTTCTGGGACAGGAGACATTCAGTACTTC
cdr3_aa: CASSLGSGTGDIQYF

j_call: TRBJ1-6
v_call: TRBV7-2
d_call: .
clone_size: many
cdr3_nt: TGTGCCAGCAGCTTCAGGACCAGTAGCTCCTATAATTCACCCCTCCACTTT
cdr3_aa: CASSFRTSSSYNSPLHF

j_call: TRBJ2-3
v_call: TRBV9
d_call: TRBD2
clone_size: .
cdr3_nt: TGTGCCAGCACGCCAGCGGGGGGGAGTATGTGGACAGATACGCAGTATTTT
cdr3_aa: CASTPAGGSMWTDTQYF

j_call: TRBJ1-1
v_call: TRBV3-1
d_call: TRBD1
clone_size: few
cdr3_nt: TGTGCCAGCAGCCAAGCAGGGACAGGGAACACTGAAGCTTTCTTT
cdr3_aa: CASSQAGTGNTEAFF

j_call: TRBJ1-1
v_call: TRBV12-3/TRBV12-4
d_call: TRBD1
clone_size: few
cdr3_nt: TGTGCCAGCAACGGACAGGGTGGGACTGAAGCTTTCTTT
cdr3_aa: CASNGQGGTEAFF

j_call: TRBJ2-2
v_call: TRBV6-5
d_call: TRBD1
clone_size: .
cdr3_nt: TGTGCCAGCAGAAGCTTAACAGGGGGGAAGAACACCGGGGAGCTGTTTTTT
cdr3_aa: CASRSLTGGKNTGELFF

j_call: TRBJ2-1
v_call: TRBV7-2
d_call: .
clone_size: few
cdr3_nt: TGTGCCAGCAGCTCCCGGGACAAGTACAATGAGCAGTTCTTC
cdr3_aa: CASSSRDKYNEQFF

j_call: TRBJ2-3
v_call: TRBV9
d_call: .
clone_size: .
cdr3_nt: TGTGCCAGCAGCTCCTTGGGGGGGCCGGCGGATACGCAGTATTTT
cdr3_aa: CASSSLGGPADTQYF

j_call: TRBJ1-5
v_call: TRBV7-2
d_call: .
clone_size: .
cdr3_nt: TGTGCCAGCAGCCCCGGGGCTTTCTGGGGGACCCAGCATTTT
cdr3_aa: CASSPGAFWGTQHF